These 28 T cell receptor beta chains were all obtained from the same sample, sequenced in a study of beta chain features in type 1 diabetes (dated by TCRdb to the late 2010s). The library was produced with the immunoSEQ multiplex PCR assay. All of the isolated RNA was reverse transcribed with the High Capacity cDNA Reverse Transcription Kit, so expressed TCRB transcripts were sequenced. The clones in this table, taken by TCRdb from immuneACCESS, are in-frame only. Not every clone is retained; where verified, under half of the shortfall comes from an unresolved V gene, and the cause of the rest is unknown. This sample has 200,000 to 250,000 clones in its table, and around 65% of those were observed once. The ten top clones hold 0.053% of the sample. Sequencing was done on a sample of naive CD4+ T cells from blood. Interpreted using the paper, the cell subset or site label stands for: true naive CD4+ T cells. All receptors come from a man aged 25 to 40 in good health.

The CDR3 spells CSVLVGLETQYF. DNA of the CDR3: TGCAGCGTTCTGGTAGGGTTGGAGACCCAGTACTTC. The chain is built from TRBV29-1 and TRBJ2-5, with D unclear. V lost 5 bases, J lost 5 bases, and 12 bases lay in between. The CDR3 sequence is 12 residues long. Per the germline V gene, CDR1 is SQVTM and CDR2 is ANQGSEA.

This clone appeared once. CDR3 protein: CSASQQETQYF. In DNA, the CDR3 is TGCAGTGCTAGTCAACAAGAGACCCAGTACTTC. V is TRBV20-1 and J is TRBJ2-5; D call uncertain. This CDR3 region has 11 residues. V was clipped by 3 bases and J by 2 bases, with 4 bases between them. The germline V gene has CDR1 DFQATT and CDR2 SNEGSKA (reference sequence).

The chain has TRBV15 and TRBJ2-5; D not certain. Germline CDR1 reads LNHNV; CDR2 reads YYDKDF (reference sequence). The CDR3 runs 14 residues. V lost 0 bases, J lost 2 bases, and 7 bases lay in between. CDR3 nucleotides: TGTGCCACCAGCAGAGATAAACGGCAAGAGACCCAGTACTTC. It codes for CATSRDKRQETQYF.

This clone was seen a few times. This chain links TRBV7-2 with TRBJ2-3; D is unclear. CDR3 size: 13 residues. Trimming pared 3 bases from V and 5 bases from J, leaving 9 bases between. The germline V gene encodes CDR1 SGHTA and CDR2 FQGNSA. CDR3 protein: CASSLAPGDTQYF. CDR3 coding DNA: TGTGCCAGCAGCTTGGCTCCAGGAGATACGCAGTATTTT.

The table lists this clone with a few counts. The J gene is TRBJ1-2, the V gene TRBV9, with TRBD1 matching over 9 bases. Trimming at V came to 0 bases and at J to 8 bases, leaving 11 bases not matched to a gene. This CDR3 comprises 16 residues. Per the germline V gene, CDR1 is SGDLS and CDR2 is YYNGEE. The CDR3 DNA reads as TGTGCCAGCAGCGTAGATTTGTCGGACAGGGGTTCCGGCTACACCTTC. Protein: CASSVDLSDRGSGYTF.

This rearrangement joins TRBV21-1 to TRBJ1-1; the table's D call TRBD1 went unverified against the DNA. TRBV21-1 is deemed a pseudogene. This CDR3 region has 12 residues. CDR3 nucleotide sequence: TGTGCCAGCAGCCCCCGGGACAGTGAAGCTTTCTTT. It yields the protein CASSPRDSEAFF.

DNA for the CDR3: TGTGCCAGCCATCAGGCTAGCGGAACCAACTACAATGAGCAGTTCTTC. It encodes CASHQASGTNYNEQFF. The chain has TRBV9 and TRBJ2-1; the match to TRBD2 covers 7 bases. V gave up 7 bases and J gave up 3 bases; unmatched junction bases: 13. The CDR3 is 16 amino acids. From germline, CDR1 is SGDLS and CDR2 YYNGEE.

This sequence joins TRBV5-4 and TRBJ2-1; 10 bases fit TRBD2. The CDR3 extends over 16 amino acids. V lost 3 bases, J lost 9 bases, and 12 bases stayed unmatched. CDR1 SGHNT and CDR2 YYREEE come from the germline V gene (reference sequence). The CDR3 DNA is TGTGCCAGCAGCTCATTAGCGGGAGGAGGTTTCGGTGAGCAGTTCTTC. Its translation is CASSSLAGGGFGEQFF.

V usage is TRBV7-9 and J usage is TRBJ1-1; D ambiguous. This CDR3 is built from 8 residues. The V end was cut by 8 bases, the J end by 8 bases, with 3 bases between. Per germline, CDR1 SEHNR and CDR2 FQNEAQ (reference sequence). CDR3 sequence reads: CASGEAFF. The CDR3 coding sequence is TGTGCCAGCGGAGAAGCTTTCTTT.

In this sample, this clone turned up a few times. The gene calls are TRBV30 and TRBJ2-5; 9 bases are shared with TRBD1. The V and J ends lost 4 bases and 5 bases, in that order; junction bases with no gene match: 11. This CDR3 contains 15 residues. CDR1 GTSNPN and CDR2 SVGIG come from the germline V gene (reference sequence). The CDR3 spells CAWTLGTGSGETQYF. The CDR3 region has the DNA TGTGCCTGGACCCTAGGGACAGGGTCCGGGGAGACCCAGTACTTC.

V gene TRBV4-1 combines with J gene TRBJ1-2; 7 nucleotides agree with TRBD1. Germline V gene sequence: CDR1 MGHRA, CDR2 YSYEKL. Trimming took 1 base from V and 3 from J; bases not matched to a gene: 17. The CDR3 covers 19 residues. CDR3 in DNA: TGCGCCAGCAGCCAAGGACAGGGCCTCAGTATCTCGCTTGACTATGGCTACACCTTC. Translation gives CASSQGQGLSISLDYGYTF.

This clone was recorded only once. V usage is TRBV29-1 and J usage is TRBJ2-1; D possibly corresponds to TRBD1 (6 bases). Germline CDR1 and CDR2: SQVTM and ANQGSEA. The CDR3 sequence is 16 residues long. The V gene lost 6 bases and the J gene lost 4 bases, with 22 bases spanning the gap. The CDR3 DNA follows: TGCAGCGTCGACCATTCATCCAGTGACAGGTACAATGAGCAGTTCTTC. Translation: CSVDHSSSDRYNEQFF.

The J gene is TRBJ2-2, the V gene TRBV2, with D possibly matching TRBD1 (6 bases). Germline V gene data show CDR1 as SNHLY and CDR2 as FYNNEI. V was shortened by 6 bases and J by 6 bases, with 8 bases between the two germline ends. The CDR3 totals 12 residues. CDR3: CASRQGSGELFF. In DNA, the CDR3 is TGTGCCAGCAGACAGGGTTCCGGGGAGCTGTTTTTT.

V is TRBV15 and J is TRBJ2-3, with D uncertain. Germline values: CDR1 LNHNV, CDR2 YYDKDF (reference sequence). There are 14 residues in the CDR3. With 3 bases removed from V and 0 bases from J, the gap between germline ends came to 7 bases. The DNA for the CDR3 is TGTGCCACCAGCAGGGGCCAAAGCACAGATACGCAGTATTTT. Amino acid sequence: CATSRGQSTDTQYF.

V usage is TRBV15 and J usage is TRBJ2-1; unclear D gene. The CDR3 spans 14 residues. From germline, CDR1 is LNHNV and CDR2 YYDKDF (reference sequence). V lost 0 bases, J lost 9 bases, and 12 bases lay in between. The CDR3 DNA reads TGTGCCACCAGCAGAGATCGGGCCAGCAGTGAGCAGTTCTTC. Translation gives CATSRDRASSEQFF.

V is TRBV30 and J is TRBJ2-7, with D possibly matching TRBD2 (5 bases). The CDR3 spans 12 residues. Germline loops: CDR1 GTSNPN, CDR2 SVGIG (reference sequence). The V and J ends lost 1 base and 5 bases respectively, with 9 bases between them. The DNA of the CDR3 is TGTGCCTGGAGTGGAGTCGGGAACGAGCAGTACTTC. Its protein product is CAWSGVGNEQYF. The whole variable domain, filled in from reference TRBV30 and TRBJ2-7, reads SQTIHQWPATLVQPVGSPLSLECTVEGTSNPNLYWYRQAAGRGLQLLFYSVGIGQISSEVPQNLSASRPQDRQFILSSKKLLLSDSGFYLCAWSGVGNEQYFGPGTRLTVT.

The J gene is TRBJ2-5, the V gene TRBV30; maybe TRBD1 (5 bases). The CDR3 extends over 13 amino acids. CDR1 and CDR2 from the germline V gene are GTSNPN and SVGIG (reference sequence). V lost 0 bases and J lost 5, with 10 bases in between. CDR3 nucleotides: TGTGCCTGGAGTGTAGGGGCGCTGGAGACCCAGTACTTC. Encoded protein: CAWSVGALETQYF. The full variable domain, rest sourced from reference TRBV30 and TRBJ2-5, is SQTIHQWPATLVQPVGSPLSLECTVEGTSNPNLYWYRQAAGRGLQLLFYSVGIGQISSEVPQNLSASRPQDRQFILSSKKLLLSDSGFYLCAWSVGALETQYFGPGTRLLVL.

This clone appeared once. This chain joins TRBV2 and TRBJ1-5; tentatively, D is TRBD1 (6 bases). Per the germline V gene, CDR1 is SNHLY and CDR2 is FYNNEI. Trimming shortened V by 2 bases and J by 2 bases, and 10 bases separated the two germline ends. The CDR3 has 15 amino acids. The CDR3 DNA sequence: TGTGCCAGCAGTGAAAACAGGGTTGGCAATCAGCCCCAGCATTTT. As protein: CASSENRVGNQPQHF.

This clone was counted a few times. The V and J genes are TRBV25-1 and TRBJ2-1, with a tentative D call TRBD2 (6 bases). This CDR3 is built from 14 residues. CDR1 and CDR2 (germline): MGHDK, SYGVNS. The V gene lost 5 bases and the J gene lost 2 bases, with 10 bases spanning the gap. CDR3 loop: CASSPGAPYNEQFF. CDR3 bases: TGTGCCAGCAGTCCGGGAGCGCCCTACAATGAGCAGTTCTTC. Supplemented by reference TRBV25-1 and TRBJ2-1, the full variable domain reads EADIYQTPRYLVIGTGKKITLECSQTMGHDKMYWYQQDPGMELHLIHYSYGVNSTEKGDLSSESTVSRIRTEHFPLTLESARPSHTSQYLCASSPGAPYNEQFFGPGTRLTVL.

The rearrangement uses TRBV30 and TRBJ1-1, with D perhaps matching TRBD1 (6 bases). CDR1 is GTSNPN, CDR2 SVGIG, per germline (reference sequence). Deletions cut 0 bases from V and 9 bases from J, with 20 bases between. This CDR3 has 15 amino acids. For the CDR3, the DNA is TGTGCCTGGAGTGTACAGGGAACCCTTGGCGGAAAAGCTTTCTTT. This sequence encodes CAWSVQGTLGGKAFF.

The V call is TRBV30, the J call TRBJ2-7, with D perhaps matching TRBD1 (6 bases). Germline values: CDR1 GTSNPN, CDR2 SVGIG (reference sequence). Trimming removed 2 bases from V and 7 bases from J, with 18 bases in between. CDR3 size: 14 residues. The CDR3 bases are TGTGCCTGGAGTTGGGACCTCTTACAGGGAGAGCAGTACTTC. This translates into CAWSWDLLQGEQYF.

This clone came up a few times. The V gene is TRBV29-1, the J gene TRBJ2-1; TRBD2 matches at 8 bases. V lost 6 bases to trimming and J lost 4 bases; unmatched junction nucleotides: 8. The germline gives CDR1 SQVTM, CDR2 ANQGSEA. The CDR3 loop spans 14 amino acids. In DNA form, the CDR3 reads TGCAGCGTCCCCCAGCGGGAGATTTACAATGAGCAGTTCTTC. This sequence encodes CSVPQREIYNEQFF.

The J gene is TRBJ2-7, the V gene TRBV5-1; 7 bases fit TRBD1. CDR1 SGHRS and CDR2 YFSETQ come from the germline V gene. This CDR3 has 16 amino acids. Trimming at V came to 0 bases and at J to 1 base, leaving 7 bases not matched to a gene. The CDR3: CASSLAPGTESYEQYF. The CDR3 coding sequence is TGCGCCAGCAGCTTGGCTCCCGGGACAGAATCCTACGAGCAGTACTTC.

In regard to this clone: Other DNA sequences within the sample encode an identical CDR3. The rearrangement links TRBV7-2 to TRBJ2-1; D is unclear. The CDR3 contains 13 residues. Germline CDR1 SGHTA, CDR2 FQGNSA. V was shortened by 1 base and J by 0 bases, with 1 base between the two germline ends. The CDR3 here is CASSLDSYNEQFF. CDR3 in DNA: TGTGCCAGCAGCTTAGACTCCTACAATGAGCAGTTCTTC.

In this sample, this clone turned up once. At the DNA level, this CDR3 is encoded by other sequences in the same sample as well. V usage is TRBV30 and J usage is TRBJ1-1; 8 bases match TRBD1. This CDR3 comprises 13 residues. The germline gives CDR1 GTSNPN, CDR2 SVGIG (reference sequence). The V gene end was trimmed by 3 bases and the J gene end by 4 bases; junction bases not matched to a gene: 4. The CDR3 is CAWRATGGTEAFF. CDR3 nucleotides: TGTGCCTGGAGGGCTACAGGGGGCACTGAAGCTTTCTTT.

V is TRBV7-9 and J is TRBJ2-7; 8 bases line up with TRBD2. With V trimmed by 5 bases and J by 1 base, 7 bases remained unmatched. Germline assignment: CDR1 SEHNR and CDR2 FQNEAQ (reference sequence). CDR3 length: 15 residues. Here the CDR3 reads CASSMSGSRSYEQYF. Written as DNA, the CDR3 is TGTGCCAGCAGCATGAGCGGGAGTAGATCCTACGAGCAGTACTTC.

V is TRBV12-5 and J is TRBJ2-3; D ambiguous. This CDR3 has 13 residues. CDR1 and CDR2 from the germline V gene are LGHNT and FRNRAP. Trimming stripped 5 bases from V and 1 base from J, with 7 bases between. This CDR3 reads CASGPRGTDTQYF. CDR3 DNA sequence: TGTGCTAGTGGTCCCCGGGGCACAGATACGCAGTATTTT.

The chain recombines TRBV29-1 with TRBJ1-1; D unclear. V dropped 3 bases and J dropped 2 bases, with 10 bases sitting between them. Germline values: CDR1 SQVTM, CDR2 ANQGSEA. The CDR3 totals 13 residues. The DNA of the CDR3 is TGCAGCGTTGATTCCCAGTTTAACACTGAAGCTTTCTTT. Translation gives CSVDSQFNTEAFF.